This T cell receptor (beta chain) was identified in a study of T cells in Graves' hyperthyroidism and ophthalmopathy (dated by TCRdb to about 2019). Background on the whole study: Peripheral blood was sampled at the time of initial diagnosis, prior to any treatment. To identify distinguishing TCR V-J signatures, a discovery cohort of about a hundred patients was used, comprising roughly 45 with Graves' ophthalmopathy and roughly 60 with stable Graves' hyperthyroidism. Prospective prediction of ophthalmopathy was tested in an independent validation cohort of about 19 hyperthyroidism patients and 15 to 17 patients who later progressed to ophthalmopathy. The roughly 99 discovery patients were divided at random into training and test sets in a 7:3 ratio. In several Graves' hyperthyroidism patients, the study also compared T-cell repertoires from thyroid tissue with T-cell repertoires from blood. After sampling, hyperthyroidism patients received methimazole starting at 30 mg daily, and ophthalmopathy patients received high-dose intravenous methylprednisolone. The paper reports TCR Vbeta CDR3 sequencing of over 130 peripheral blood samples: approximately 41 ophthalmopathy, 75 to 80 hyperthyroidism and approximately 17 progressor patients. Here is what the overall study found, with its caveats: Ophthalmopathy was separated from stable hyperthyroidism by a 13 V-J signature model, with roughly 88% sensitivity and about 81% specificity obtained in cross-validation and 80%/75% obtained in testing. Most expanded thyroid clonotypes (frequency above 0.001) were also found in blood, which suggests that blood repertoires may mirror thyroid immune responses. No statistical method was used to set the sample size in advance, and investigators knew the group allocation. During validation, the model predicted progression to ophthalmopathy a median of approximately six months ahead of onset, with more than 60% sensitivity and 72% to 80% specificity.

From the cysteine through the phenylalanine, the CDR3 covers 13 amino acids. Only CDR3 DNA is held: 39 bases, read in frame from base 1. CDR1 and CDR2 are read off the germline V gene as MNHNS and SASEGT. Trimming takes 8 bases off V and 6 bases off J; junction bases not matched to a gene: 7. Graves' hyperthyroidism was defined as stable when no progression to ophthalmopathy occurred over 18 months of follow-up. Hyperthyroidism patients were newly diagnosed, with disease duration under 2 months, and aged 18 to 65 years. The study excluded patients with uncontrolled infections, other autoimmune diseases, pregnancy or lactation. Diagnoses were based on clinical symptoms, serum thyroxine and TRAb, thyroid ultrasound and orbital computed tomography. PBMCs were separated from 7.5 to 10 ml of fresh peripheral blood using Ficoll-Paque density gradient centrifugation. Trizol reagent was used to extract total RNA, and RNA quality was then checked on an Agilent 2100 Bioanalyzer.

This clonotype was seen a handful of times. This receptor's antigen is unknown. Base-call qualities are not available, and no considerably larger clone is one nucleotide away. The TCR beta CDR3 regions were amplified from RNA transcripts. A first-round RT-PCR of the TCR CDR3 used the HTBI primer set with the Qiagen OneStep RT-PCR kit. A second multiplex PCR round built the libraries, followed by size selection and purification. Libraries were sequenced paired-end with 100 bp reads on an Illumina HiSeq2000. In the source study's methods: SOAPnuke was used to process the raw data, removing reads that contained adapters or uncalled bases, had a mean Phred below 15, or lacked an exact match to the constant primer or identifier. COPE v1.2.5 was used to merge the high-quality paired reads, and each unique nucleotide sequence was defined as a clonotype. MiTCR v1.1 was used to align the clonotypes against IMGT TRBV, TRBD and TRBJ reference segments. The analysis was restricted to V-J combinations with a frequency above 0.0001, which together covered around 99% of the repertoires. A TCS score was defined as the ratio of F50 (clonal expansion) to E x V (chaos), with BLOSUM62-based TCRdist applied between CDR3 peptides within each V-J. Welch's t-statistics and random forest reduced 500 to 650 V-J features to 10 to 15, which were used in a naive Bayes classifier (R e1071). TCRdb reworked the public reads: Q25 trimming with fastp, MiXCR clone assembly, productive beta chains retained. Rows with a matching CDR3 protein are joined into one entry that keeps the most common DNA and genes. Here the V and J calls rest on TCRdb's processing, not on the authors' analysis. In all, the sample holds approximately 330,000 distinct CDR3 sequences, and around a sixth of those were seen once. The top ten hold about 49% of the sample.

The sample taken for sequencing was blood. The chain uses TRBV6-1 and TRBJ1-2; TRBD1 matches 9 bases in the middle. This TCR came from a woman between 45 and 65 years old with Graves' hyperthyroidism. The CDR3: CASCRQGVDGYTF. The base sequence is TGTGCCAGCTGCAGACAGGGGGTTGATGGCTACACCTTC.